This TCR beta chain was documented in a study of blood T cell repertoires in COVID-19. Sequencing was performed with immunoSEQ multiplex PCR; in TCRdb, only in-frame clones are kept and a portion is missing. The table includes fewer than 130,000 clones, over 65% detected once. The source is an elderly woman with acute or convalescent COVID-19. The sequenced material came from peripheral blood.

CDR3 protein: CASSFRGAAGGYTF. The CDR3 DNA sequence: TGTGCCAGCAGTTTCAGGGGGGCGGCGGGTGGCTACACCTTC. The chain employs TRBV27 and TRBJ1-2, with 7 nucleotides matching TRBD1. CDR1 and CDR2 from the germline V gene are MNHEY and SMNVEV (reference sequence). Trimming cost V 3 bases and J 7 bases; bases outside gene matches: 8. This CDR3 spans 14 amino acids.